This T cell receptor beta chain was recorded in a study of shared T cell receptors in the human thymus. TCRdb's copy holds only in-frame clones and misses some; the assay was immunoSEQ multiplex PCR. The sample has 630,000 or so clones, 87% seen once. V trimming: 2 bases; J trimming: 8 bases; junction bases outside the gene matches: 5. CDR1 is MDHEN, CDR2 SYDVKM, per germline. This CDR3 spans 14 amino acids. This clone was counted between two and nine times. These same records also appear under a second study, on human thymus T cells. That source adds: Serving as donors were healthy Finnish infants, each of whom was having open corrective surgery for congenital heart defects. Obtained as resections during corrective heart surgery, the thymus tissue was then studied. Thymic and blood repertoires appeared to show biased V and J gene usage. Related reports documented highly overlapping thymic repertoires among unrelated individuals.

The sample consisted of thymocytes. The rearrangement links TRBV28 to TRBJ1-4; TRBD1 agrees at 7 bases. The clonotype comes from a boy in the first two years of life with a congenital heart defect. CDR3 sequence: CASSLHRGREKLFF. The CDR3 DNA is TGTGCCAGCAGTTTACACAGGGGCAGGGAAAAACTGTTTTTT.